The present TCR beta chain was sequenced within a study of shared clonotypes between healthy human individuals. The CDR3 length is 15 residues. Germline loops: CDR1 SGHRS, CDR2 YFSETQ. V lost 0 bases to trimming and J lost 6 bases; unmatched junction nucleotides: 7. Findings of the study overall: Non-shared clonotypes showed lower generation probabilities than clonotypes common to all four donors.

Using immunoSEQ multiplex PCR, the repertoire was profiled, and TCRdb retains in-frame clones only, with some absent. The sample has 2 million to 2.5 million clones, more than 90% seen once. Concerning this clone itself: The antigen remains unidentified.

The receptor's source is a man aged 18-30 years in good health. The rearrangement uses TRBV5-1 and TRBJ2-7; TRBD2 agrees at 9 bases. The sequenced material came from naive CD4+ T cells sorted from blood. Indicated subset: CD45RA+ positively selected. CDR3 sequence (DNA): TGCGCCAGCAGCTTGGTGGCGGGAGGGCCTTCCGAGCAGTACTTC. Its protein product is CASSLVAGGPSEQYF.